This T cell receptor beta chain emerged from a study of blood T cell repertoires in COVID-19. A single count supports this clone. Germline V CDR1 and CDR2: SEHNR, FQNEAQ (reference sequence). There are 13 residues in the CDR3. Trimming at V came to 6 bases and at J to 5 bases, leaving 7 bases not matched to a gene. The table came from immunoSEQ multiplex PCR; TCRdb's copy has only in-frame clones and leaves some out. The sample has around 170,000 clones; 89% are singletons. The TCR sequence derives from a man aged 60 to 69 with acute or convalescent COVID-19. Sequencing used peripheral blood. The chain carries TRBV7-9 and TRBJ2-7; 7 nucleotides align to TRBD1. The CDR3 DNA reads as TGTGCCAGCAGTCCCGACAGGGAAGACGAGCAGTACTTC. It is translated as CASSPDREDEQYF.